The following is a T cell receptor (beta chain) sequence with its context. Its antigen remains undetermined. No clone much larger than this one lies a single base away; base qualities are absent. This entry comes from a study of blood T cell repertoires in COVID-19 (dated by TCRdb to 2020 to 2022). Regarding the study in general: Collaborator samples came from the United States, Italy and Spain and covered acute and convalescent phases of COVID-19. The material from the prospective study consisted of cDNA or gDNA derived from T cells, B-cell-depleted T cells, or PBMCs. The dataset comprised deeply sampled blood TCRbeta repertoires from subjects exposed to, actively infected with, or recovered from COVID-19. The repertoires were released in a freely available public database meant as a resource for research on the immune response to SARS-CoV-2. Samples came from the ongoing ImmuneRACE study (first 160 participants) plus 1,254 subjects from 6 global collaborators. The sample metadata nearly always contained a de-identified subject ID, COVID-19 status, age in years and sex. HLA class I and class II types, where available, came from metadata supplied by the sample provider rather than from assay-based typing.

Ends trimmed: V by 3 bases, J by 6 bases; bases unmatched to a gene: 7. The germline V gene specifies SGDLS as CDR1 and YYNGEE as CDR2. Spanning cysteine to phenylalanine, the CDR3 consists of 14 amino acids. Solely the CDR3 DNA is kept, with 42 bases framed from the first base. One collaborating source in Seattle enrolled patients during active infection and followed them longitudinally through the course of disease. The collaborating institutions used their own protocols to collect whole blood in K2EDTA tubes. For TCRbeta analysis, collaborators shipped samples as frozen whole blood, isolated PBMCs, or DNA extracted from either of those sample types. The paper's findings and limits, for the study overall: Clinical and demographic metadata were provided uncurated, with the amount varying by source and participant.

The immunoSEQ Assay, a bias-controlled multiplex PCR, was used to amplify TCRbeta CDR3 regions from genomic DNA. As for how the authors treated the data: Within the assay, amplification of reference gene primers was used to estimate how many nucleated cells each sample contained. Sequence reads were collapsed and filtered to measure the absolute abundance of every unique TCRbeta CDR3 rearrangement. For each sample, productive Simpson clonality was calculated by taking the square root of Simpson's diversity index across productive rearrangements. In its TCRdb copy, this immuneACCESS table keeps in-frame sequences only and misses some clones. Where compared with another copy, unresolved V genes explain less than half of these, and the others have no known cause. The V and J calls and the clone size are those of that table, but D and trimming were determined from the DNA. This sample holds more than 85,000 clones; roughly 90% were observed only once. The ten largest clones represent more than 4.5% of the sample.

This clonotype was obtained from a woman between 45 and 60 years old with COVID-19, enrolled during active disease. The sequenced sample was peripheral blood. In this chain, TRBV9 is recombined with TRBJ1-1; the central 8 bases match TRBD1. The DNA reads TGTGCCAGCAGCGGGAGACAGGGGAGGTCTGAAGCTTTCTTT. Translated, this is CASSGRQGRSEAFF.